This TCR beta chain was sequenced during a study of blood T cell repertoires in COVID-19. Study at large: PBMCs, B-cell-depleted T cells, or T cells provided the cDNA or gDNA that made up the material.

The CDR3 totals 16 residues. Trimming at V came to 4 bases and at J to 8 bases, leaving 13 bases not matched to a gene. Germline-derived CDR1 and CDR2 are LGHDT and YNNKEL (reference sequence). Only in-frame clones appear in the TCRdb table, and some are missing; sequencing was by immunoSEQ multiplex PCR. The sample holds 450,000 to 500,000 clones, more than 85% seen once. The chain combines TRBV3-1 (or the pseudogene TRBV3-2) with TRBJ1-4; 7 bases map to TRBD1. This clonotype was obtained from a woman between 55 and 75 years old who had recovered from COVID-19. The specimen sequenced was PBMCs or T cells enriched from blood (not recorded which). The CDR3 region is CASSRESGRGFEKLFF. For the CDR3, the DNA is TGTGCCAGCAGCCGCGAGTCGGGCAGGGGGTTCGAAAAACTGTTTTTT.